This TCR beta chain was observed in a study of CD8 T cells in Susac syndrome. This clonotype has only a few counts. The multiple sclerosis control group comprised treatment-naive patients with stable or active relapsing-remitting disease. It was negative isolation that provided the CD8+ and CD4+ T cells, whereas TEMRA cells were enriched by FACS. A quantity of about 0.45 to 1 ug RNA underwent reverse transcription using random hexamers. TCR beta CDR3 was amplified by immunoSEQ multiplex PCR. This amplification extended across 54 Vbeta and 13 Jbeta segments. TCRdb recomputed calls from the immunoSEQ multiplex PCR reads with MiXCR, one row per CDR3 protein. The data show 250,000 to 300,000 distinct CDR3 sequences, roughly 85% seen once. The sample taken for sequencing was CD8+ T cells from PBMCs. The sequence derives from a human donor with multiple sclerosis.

The CDR3 here is CASSTNGGFYGYTF. CDR3 bases: TGTGCCAGCAGTACGAATGGGGGTTTCTATGGCTACACCTTC. The chain combines TRBV27 with TRBJ1-2, with a tentative D call TRBD1 (5 bases). V lost 5 bases to trimming and J lost 4 bases, with 14 bases between them. Germline values: CDR1 MNHEY, CDR2 SMNVEV (reference sequence). The CDR3 totals 14 residues.